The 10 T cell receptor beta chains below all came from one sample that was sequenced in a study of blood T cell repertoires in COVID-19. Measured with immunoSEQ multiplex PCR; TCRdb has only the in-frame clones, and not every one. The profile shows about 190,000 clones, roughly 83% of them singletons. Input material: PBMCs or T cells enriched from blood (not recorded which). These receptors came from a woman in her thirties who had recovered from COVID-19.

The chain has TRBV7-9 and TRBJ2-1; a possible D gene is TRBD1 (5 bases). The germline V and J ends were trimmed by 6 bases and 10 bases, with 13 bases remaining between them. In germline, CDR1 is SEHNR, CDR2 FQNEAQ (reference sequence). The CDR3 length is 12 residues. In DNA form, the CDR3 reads TGTGCCAGCAGGTGGGGCCTTGAGGAGCAGTTCTTC. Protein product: CASRWGLEEQFF.

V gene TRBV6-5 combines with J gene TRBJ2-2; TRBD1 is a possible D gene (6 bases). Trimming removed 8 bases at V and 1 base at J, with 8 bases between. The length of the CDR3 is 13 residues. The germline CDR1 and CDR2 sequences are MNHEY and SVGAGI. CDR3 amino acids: CASGTLNTGELFF. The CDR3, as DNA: TGTGCCAGCGGGACATTGAACACCGGGGAGCTGTTTTTT.

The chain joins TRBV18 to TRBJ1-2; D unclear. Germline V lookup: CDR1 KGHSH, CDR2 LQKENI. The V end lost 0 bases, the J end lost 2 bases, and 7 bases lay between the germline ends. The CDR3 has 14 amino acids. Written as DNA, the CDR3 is TGTGCCAGCTCACCACCTTGGCCAAACTATGGCTACACCTTC. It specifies CASSPPWPNYGYTF.

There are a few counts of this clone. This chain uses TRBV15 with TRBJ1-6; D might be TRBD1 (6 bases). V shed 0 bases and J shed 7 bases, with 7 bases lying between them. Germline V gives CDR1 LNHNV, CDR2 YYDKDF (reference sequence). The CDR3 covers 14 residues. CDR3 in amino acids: CATSRDRGNSPLHF. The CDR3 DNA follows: TGTGCCACCAGCAGAGACAGGGGAAATTCACCCCTCCACTTT.

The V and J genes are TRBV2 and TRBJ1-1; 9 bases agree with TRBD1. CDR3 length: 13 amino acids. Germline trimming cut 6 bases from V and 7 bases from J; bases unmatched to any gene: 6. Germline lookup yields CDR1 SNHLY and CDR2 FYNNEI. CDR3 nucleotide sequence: TGTGCCAGCAGGGCTACAGGGGGCCTTGAAGCTTTCTTT. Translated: CASRATGGLEAFF.

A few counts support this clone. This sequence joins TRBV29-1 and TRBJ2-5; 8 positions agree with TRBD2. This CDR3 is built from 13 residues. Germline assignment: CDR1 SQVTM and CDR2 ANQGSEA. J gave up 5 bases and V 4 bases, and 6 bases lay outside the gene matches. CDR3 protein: CSVAQRGFETQYF. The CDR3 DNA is TGCAGCGTTGCCCAGCGGGGGTTCGAGACCCAGTACTTC.

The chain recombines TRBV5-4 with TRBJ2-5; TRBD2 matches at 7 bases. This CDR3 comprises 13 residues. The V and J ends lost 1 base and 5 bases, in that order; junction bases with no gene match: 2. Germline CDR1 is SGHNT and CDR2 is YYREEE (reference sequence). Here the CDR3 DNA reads TGTGCCAGCAGCTTGTTACTAGCGGAGACCCAGTACTTC. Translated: CASSLLLAETQYF.

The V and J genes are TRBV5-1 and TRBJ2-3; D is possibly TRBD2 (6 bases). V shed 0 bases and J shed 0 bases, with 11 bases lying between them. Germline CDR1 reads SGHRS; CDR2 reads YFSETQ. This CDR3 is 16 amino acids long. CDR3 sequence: CASSLVLAASTDTQYF. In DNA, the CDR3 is TGCGCCAGCAGCTTGGTATTAGCGGCTAGCACAGATACGCAGTATTTT.

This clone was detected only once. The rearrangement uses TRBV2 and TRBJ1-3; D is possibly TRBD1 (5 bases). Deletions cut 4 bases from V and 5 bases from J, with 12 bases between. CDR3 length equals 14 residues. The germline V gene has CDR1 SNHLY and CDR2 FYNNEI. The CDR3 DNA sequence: TGTGCCAGCAGTGCCAACCAGGGCCGAAACACCATATATTTT. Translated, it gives CASSANQGRNTIYF.

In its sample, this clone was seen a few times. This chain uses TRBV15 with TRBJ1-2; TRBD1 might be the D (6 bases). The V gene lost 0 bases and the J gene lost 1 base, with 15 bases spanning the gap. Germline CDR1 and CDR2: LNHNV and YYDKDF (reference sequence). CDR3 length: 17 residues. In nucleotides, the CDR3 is TGTGCCACCAGCAGAGATCCCGGGACACTTGATAACTATGGCTACACCTTC. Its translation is CATSRDPGTLDNYGYTF.